Below, 30 T cell receptor beta chains from the same sample are listed, as sequenced in a study of siplizumab effects on memory and regulatory T cells (dated by TCRdb to about 2019). Receptor libraries were prepared by the immunoSEQ multiplex PCR assay. Imported from immuneACCESS, the table was reduced by TCRdb to in-frame sequences with V and J called. These copies leave out some clones; in studies compared against another copy, an unresolved V gene accounts for under half, and the cause of the remainder is not known. The sample yields about 110,000 clones; around nine tenths were counted once. The ten top clones hold around 1.3% of the sample. Material for sequencing was CD4+ T cells sorted from blood. Receptor source: a human donor in good health.

V and J are TRBV9 and TRBJ1-2; D unclear. The CDR3 runs 12 residues. V lost 1 base to trimming and J lost 6 bases, with 7 bases between them. The germline V gene has CDR1 SGDLS and CDR2 YYNGEE. The CDR3 sequence is CASSVNGDGYTF. In DNA form, the CDR3 reads TGTGCCAGCAGCGTAAACGGGGATGGCTACACCTTC.

This chain connects TRBV19 to TRBJ2-6; a weak D match, TRBD1 (7 bases). The CDR3 covers 19 residues. Trimming cost V 5 bases and J 4 bases, with 24 bases left between them. The V gene's germline CDR1 is LNHDA and CDR2 SQIVND (reference sequence). The CDR3 DNA follows: TGTGCCAGTAGTCAAAGACAGGGTGGACTAAGGTGGGGGGCCAACGTCCTGACTTTC. Residues: CASSQRQGGLRWGANVLTF.

The chain employs TRBV5-1 and TRBJ2-7, with unresolved D. The V gene lost 0 bases and the J gene lost 3 bases, with 7 bases spanning the gap. The CDR3 is made up of 13 amino acids. Germline V CDR1 and CDR2: SGHRS, YFSETQ. The CDR3 here is CASSLAQDYEQYF. The DNA of the CDR3 is TGCGCCAGCAGCTTGGCCCAGGACTACGAGCAGTACTTC.

This clone was seen more than once but under ten times. The CDR3 loop reads CASSLVQNSPLHF. Here the CDR3 DNA reads TGTGCCAGCAGCTTAGTACAGAATTCACCCCTCCACTTT. The genes are TRBV7-8 and TRBJ1-6; D unclear. From germline, CDR1 is SGHVS and CDR2 FQNEAQ. The CDR3 covers 13 residues. V was trimmed by 1 base and J by 7 bases, leaving 5 bases between them.

Here the CDR3 DNA reads TGTGCCAGCAGCTTCACAGGGAAGGGGACCGGGGGCTACACCTTC. It encodes CASSFTGKGTGGYTF. The V call is TRBV7-9, the J call TRBJ1-2; D may be TRBD1 (6 bases). The V gene lost 3 bases and the J gene lost 8 bases, with 19 bases spanning the gap. Germline CDR1 reads SEHNR; CDR2 reads FQNEAQ (reference sequence). CDR3 size: 15 residues. Full variable domain (remainder filled in from reference TRBV7-9 and TRBJ1-2): DTGVSQNPRHKITKRGQNVTFRCDPISEHNRLYWYRQTLGQGPEFLTYFQNEAQLEKSRLLSDRFSAERPKGSFSTLEIQRTEQGDSAMYLCASSFTGKGTGGYTFGSGTRLTVV.

This chain uses TRBV30 with TRBJ2-7; TRBD1 might be the D (6 bases). Germline V gene data show CDR1 as GTSNPN and CDR2 as SVGIG (reference sequence). The length of the CDR3 is 13 residues. Trimming removed 3 bases at V and 3 bases at J, with 12 bases between. CDR3 sequence: CAWRGRGIYEQYF. The CDR3 bases are TGTGCCTGGAGGGGCAGGGGAATCTACGAGCAGTACTTC. Supplemented by reference TRBV30 and TRBJ2-7, the full variable domain reads SQTIHQWPATLVQPVGSPLSLECTVEGTSNPNLYWYRQAAGRGLQLLFYSVGIGQISSEVPQNLSASRPQDRQFILSSKKLLLSDSGFYLCAWRGRGIYEQYFGPGTRLTVT.

This chain joins TRBV9 and TRBJ1-3; a possible D gene is TRBD1 (5 bases). Trimming stripped 4 bases from V and 0 bases from J, with 14 bases between. Looked up from germline, CDR1 is SGDLS and CDR2 is YYNGEE. The CDR3 covers 16 residues. CDR3 amino acids: CASSTRDSVSGNTIYF. The CDR3 DNA reads TGTGCCAGCAGCACAAGGGACTCCGTCTCTGGAAACACCATATATTTT.

The chain is built from TRBV14 and TRBJ1-2, with no clear D. Trimming cost V 4 bases and J 7 bases, with 13 bases left between them. The CDR3 spans 13 residues. The germline V gene encodes CDR1 SGHDN and CDR2 FVKESK. This CDR3 reads CASSPRESSGYTF. The CDR3, as DNA: TGTGCCAGCAGCCCGCGTGAATCGAGTGGCTACACCTTC.

This chain connects TRBV11-2 to TRBJ2-7; 7 bases map to TRBD2. The germline CDR1 and CDR2 sequences are SGHAT and FQNNGV. V lost 2 bases and J lost 3; bases outside the gene matches: 7. The CDR3 covers 15 residues. The CDR3 is CASSLKRGGSYEQYF. CDR3 bases: TGTGCCAGCAGCTTAAAGAGAGGCGGGAGCTACGAGCAGTACTTC.

With respect to this clone: The junction differs from germline at one of its ends, possibly a read error. This chain links TRBV2 with TRBJ1-2; 7 bases match TRBD1. CDR1 and CDR2 (germline): SNHLY, FYNNEI. The CDR3 has 13 amino acids. CDR3 region: CASSQGQDWDRVF. CDR3 sequence (DNA): TGTGCCAGCAGTCAAGGACAGGACTGGGATCGTGTATTC.

The chain links TRBV6-1 to TRBJ2-7; 10 bases line up with TRBD2. Germline CDR1 reads MNHNS; CDR2 reads SASEGT. The ends lost 7 bases at V and 3 bases at J; junction bases unmatched: 6. This CDR3 is built from 14 residues. For the CDR3, the DNA is TGTGCCAGCACCGCCGGGACTAGCGTCTACGAGCAGTACTTC. Its protein product is CASTAGTSVYEQYF.

Concerning this clone: An end of the junction differs from the germline gene, which may be a read error. Other nucleotide sequences in the sample specify the same CDR3. This chain connects TRBV11-2 to TRBJ1-5; no reliable D call. The CDR3 has 15 amino acids. The V gene's germline CDR1 is SGHAT and CDR2 FQNNGV. The CDR3 loop reads CASSLEGLSNQPQHF. The CDR3 DNA reads TGTGCCAGTAGCTTAGAAGGATTGTCCAATCAGCCCCAGCATTTT.

This chain connects TRBV7-9 to TRBJ1-6, with a tentative D call TRBD1 (6 bases). Germline CDR1 SEHNR, CDR2 FQNEAQ (reference sequence). This CDR3 comprises 15 residues. V was clipped by 4 bases and J by 8 bases, with 15 bases between them. In nucleotides, the CDR3 is TGTGCCAGCAGCTCACAGGGAAGTATAGATTCACCCCTCCACTTT. This sequence encodes CASSSQGSIDSPLHF.

V usage is TRBV5-6 and J usage is TRBJ2-5; D ambiguous. The V end was cut by 2 bases, the J end by 0 bases, with 14 bases between. The CDR3 runs 16 residues. In germline, CDR1 is SGHDT, CDR2 YYEEEE. The CDR3 spells CASSFSSDDYQETQYF. The CDR3 DNA is TGTGCCAGCAGCTTCAGTTCGGATGACTACCAAGAGACCCAGTACTTC.

V gene TRBV6-1 combines with J gene TRBJ2-3, with TRBD2 matching over 10 bases. Germline V gene sequence: CDR1 MNHNS, CDR2 SASEGT. V shed 1 base and J 7 bases; nucleotides not matched to a gene: 5. This CDR3 spans 15 amino acids. CDR3 sequence (DNA): TGTGCCAGCAGTGAAGATCTAGCGGGGGATTATACGCAGTATTTT. This gives the protein CASSEDLAGDYTQYF.

Remarks on this clone: The sample carries other DNA sequences with the same CDR3. The V gene is TRBV18, the J gene TRBJ2-7, with D tentatively TRBD2 (6 bases). V was pared by 3 bases and J by 2 bases, with 11 bases between. This CDR3 has 14 residues. Germline V gene data show CDR1 as KGHSH and CDR2 as LQKENI. CDR3 sequence (DNA): TGTGCCAGCTCACCCGGGAGAGGCCCCTACGAGCAGTACTTC. Translating it yields CASSPGRGPYEQYF.

For this clone: The same CDR3 arises from other DNA sequences in this sample as well. The V and J genes are TRBV6-5 and TRBJ2-7, with 9 bases aligning to TRBD2. Germline trimming cut 6 bases from V and 5 bases from J; bases unmatched to any gene: 8. The CDR3 sequence is 14 residues long. Germline V CDR1 and CDR2: MNHEY, SVGAGI. For the CDR3, the DNA is TGTGCCAGCAGAAATCCGGGACTAGCTAACGAGCAGTACTTC. It yields the protein CASRNPGLANEQYF.

The chain combines TRBV11-3 with TRBJ2-7; D possibly corresponds to TRBD2 (7 bases). The CDR3 has 13 residues. V lost 7 bases to trimming and J lost 2 bases, with 12 bases between them. Germline lookup yields CDR1 SGHNT and CDR2 YENEEA. The CDR3 is CASTPGGTYEQYF. CDR3 bases: TGTGCCAGCACCCCGGGGGGCACCTACGAGCAGTACTTC. The full variable domain, completed using reference TRBV11-3 and TRBJ2-7, is EAGVVQSPRYKIIEKKQPVAFWCNPISGHNTLYWYLQNLGQGPELLIRYENEEAVDDSQLPKDRFSAERLKGVDSTLKIQPAELGDSAVYLCASTPGGTYEQYFGPGTRLTVT.

The CDR3 protein is CASSLAYLGGGEDTQYF. The CDR3 DNA follows: TGCGCCAGCAGCTTGGCCTACCTGGGGGGCGGGGAAGATACGCAGTATTTT. The chain combines TRBV5-1 with TRBJ2-3; D may correspond to TRBD1 or TRBD2 (6 bases each). Trimming shortened V by 0 bases and J by 5 bases, and 19 bases separated the two germline ends. The CDR3 has 17 residues. The germline V gene encodes CDR1 SGHRS and CDR2 YFSETQ.

V and J are TRBV5-1 and TRBJ2-3; D possibly corresponds to TRBD1 (5 bases). There are 13 residues in the CDR3. Trimming shortened V by 0 bases and J by 3 bases, and 5 bases separated the two germline ends. Germline CDR1 SGHRS, CDR2 YFSETQ. This CDR3 is CASSLEGTDTQYF. Here the CDR3 DNA reads TGCGCCAGCAGCTTGGAGGGGACAGATACGCAGTATTTT.

The chain carries TRBV11-2 and TRBJ1-1; D gene unclear. CDR1 is SGHAT and CDR2 is FQNNGV in the germline V gene. The CDR3 loop spans 14 amino acids. Trimming cost V 0 bases and J 5 bases, with 10 bases left between them. The CDR3, as DNA: TGTGCCAGCAGCTTAGAAGCACACTCGACTGAAGCTTTCTTT. Amino acid sequence: CASSLEAHSTEAFF.

The gene calls are TRBV7-3 and TRBJ2-7, with 12 bases that match TRBD2. The CDR3 runs 16 residues. Trimming cost V 1 base and J 2 bases; bases outside gene matches: 3. Germline CDR1 and CDR2: SGHTA and FQGTGA. This CDR3 reads CASSLSRLAGAYEQYF. The CDR3 region has the DNA TGTGCCAGCAGCTTAAGCCGACTAGCGGGAGCCTACGAGCAGTACTTC.

V and J are TRBV11-2 and TRBJ1-1, with 7 bases aligning to TRBD1. This CDR3 comprises 16 residues. Germline V CDR1 and CDR2: SGHAT, FQNNGV. Unmatched junction bases numbered 6, after V lost 1 base and J lost 1 base. The CDR3 region has the DNA TGTGCCAGCAGCTTAGGCCCCCAGGGGGGGAACACTGAAGCTTTCTTT. Translation: CASSLGPQGGNTEAFF.

The chain combines TRBV9 with TRBJ2-7; the D gene is possibly TRBD2 (6 bases). Germline V gene sequence: CDR1 SGDLS, CDR2 YYNGEE. CDR3 length: 15 amino acids. V lost 2 bases and J lost 4, with 16 bases in between. In DNA, the CDR3 is TGTGCCAGCAGCGTTTCCGACGGGGGAGTGTACGAGCAGTACTTC. As protein: CASSVSDGGVYEQYF.

The rearrangement uses TRBV10-3 and TRBJ2-1; 9 nucleotides line up with TRBD1. This CDR3 has 18 amino acids. CDR1 ENHRY and CDR2 SYGVKD come from the germline V gene. V lost 0 bases and J lost 7; bases outside the gene matches: 13. This CDR3 reads CAISESTVFGTGSNEQFF. The CDR3 nucleotides are TGTGCCATCAGTGAGTCGACAGTCTTCGGGACAGGGAGTAATGAGCAGTTCTTC.

The genes are TRBV19 and TRBJ1-5; maybe TRBD1 (5 bases). CDR1 is LNHDA and CDR2 is SQIVND in the germline V gene (reference sequence). The V gene lost 1 base and the J gene lost 6 bases, with 10 bases spanning the gap. This CDR3 is built from 14 residues. The CDR3 spells CASSIVGVGQPQHF. CDR3 DNA: TGTGCCAGTAGTATAGTGGGGGTCGGTCAGCCCCAGCATTTT.

The chain links TRBV5-4 to TRBJ2-1, with 7 bases aligning to TRBD2. Germline V gene data show CDR1 as SGHNT and CDR2 as YYREEE (reference sequence). V gave up 4 bases and J gave up 5 bases; unmatched junction bases: 6. This CDR3 has 14 amino acids. For the CDR3, the DNA is TGTGCCAGCAGCCGCCGGCTAGCGGACAATGAGCAGTTCTTC. Its translation: CASSRRLADNEQFF.

This sequence joins TRBV6-1 and TRBJ1-1, with a possible D match to TRBD1 (5 bases). V was shortened by 6 bases and J by 0 bases, with 11 bases between the two germline ends. Germline V gives CDR1 MNHNS, CDR2 SASEGT. The CDR3 spans 14 residues. The CDR3: CASSIRDLNTEAFF. CDR3 coding DNA: TGTGCCAGCAGCATCAGGGACCTGAACACTGAAGCTTTCTTT.

The V and J genes are TRBV28 and TRBJ1-2; maybe TRBD1 (6 bases). V gave up 5 bases and J gave up 8 bases, with 24 bases separating them. The germline V gene encodes CDR1 MDHEN and CDR2 SYDVKM. This CDR3 is 16 amino acids long. The DNA of the CDR3 is TGTGCCAGCAGTACCTTGGGGGGGGCGCCTCCTCGGGGCTACACCTTC. Protein: CASSTLGGAPPRGYTF.

A word on this clone: Other nucleotide sequences from this sample produce the same CDR3. The gene calls are TRBV6-1 and TRBJ1-2; D ambiguous. CDR1 is MNHNS and CDR2 is SASEGT in the germline V gene. This CDR3 is 13 amino acids long. Trimming took 5 bases from V and 2 from J, leaving 9 bases between them. CDR3 region: CASSPGRNYGYTF. The CDR3 coding sequence is TGTGCCAGCAGTCCTGGGAGGAACTATGGCTACACCTTC.